These 4 T cell receptor beta chains were sequenced from one sample in a study of blood T cell repertoires in COVID-19. The protocol was immunoSEQ multiplex PCR, while the TCRdb copy is restricted to in-frame clones and leaves out a portion. Here the sample spans over 130,000 clones, 75% to 90% being singletons. The material sequenced was peripheral blood. These receptors all stem from a woman aged 80 or older with acute or convalescent COVID-19.

This clone was seen a few times. This chain joins TRBV28 and TRBJ2-3, with a weak D call TRBD2 (7 bases). With 5 bases removed from V and 1 base from J, the gap between germline ends came to 19 bases. Per the germline V gene, CDR1 is MDHEN and CDR2 is SYDVKM. The CDR3 is 17 amino acids. The CDR3 DNA sequence: TGTGCCAGCAGTCCAAGTCGGGGGGCGCGGGGCACAGATACGCAGTATTTT. The encoded protein is CASSPSRGARGTDTQYF.

The chain employs TRBV4-3 and TRBJ1-3; D not certain. Trimming pared 0 bases from V and 1 base from J, leaving 13 bases between. Germline CDR1 and CDR2: LGHNA and YSLEER. This CDR3 contains 17 residues. The CDR3 spells CASSQERRGSSGNTIYF. The DNA for the CDR3 is TGCGCCAGCAGCCAAGAACGGCGCGGCTCATCTGGAAACACCATATATTTT.

The V gene is TRBV6-6, the J gene TRBJ1-2; D gene unclear. The V and J ends lost 3 bases and 8 bases respectively, with 7 bases between them. The germline V gene has CDR1 MNHNY and CDR2 SVGAGI (reference sequence). There are 11 residues in the CDR3. CDR3 in amino acids: CASSYTEGYTF. CDR3 nucleotide sequence: TGTGCCAGCAGTTATACGGAGGGCTACACCTTC.

The chain recombines TRBV24-1 with TRBJ2-5; D possibly corresponds to TRBD2 (5 bases). CDR1 KGHDR and CDR2 SFDVKD come from the germline V gene. V gave up 4 bases and J gave up 2 bases, with 13 bases separating them. The CDR3 length is 15 residues. DNA of the CDR3: TGTGCCACCAGTGAGGGAGACGGGCGGCAAGAGACCCAGTACTTC. It encodes CATSEGDGRQETQYF.